A selection of T cell receptor beta chains follows, all from one sample in a study of shared clonotypes between healthy human individuals. Libraries were prepared by immunoSEQ multiplex PCR; TCRdb keeps only in-frame clonotypes and omits some of them. Of around 700,000 clones listed, less than 80% are singletons. Material for sequencing was memory CD4+ T cells sorted from blood. These receptors were obtained from a woman under 40 in good health. Both conserved end residues are part of each CDR3. D genes are given only for firm matches. Rows may omit the clone size; those that give it use once, few, many or a size class.

size | length | D | J | V | CDR3 | DNA
NA | 17 | TRBD2 | TRBJ2-7 | TRBV15 | CATSRNILGLAVYEQYF | TGTGCCACCAGCAGAAACATTCTAGGACTAGCGGTCTACGAGCAGTACTTC
NA | 18 | TRBD2 | TRBJ2-3 | TRBV28 | CASSFPITLAGGTDTQYF | TGTGCCAGCAGTTTCCCCATTACACTAGCGGGTGGCACAGATACGCAGTATTTT
few | 15 | TRBD2 | TRBJ2-1 | TRBV5-8 | CASSLGGRSYNEQFF | TGTGCCAGCAGCTTAGGCGGGAGATCCTACAATGAGCAGTTCTTC
NA | 11 | NA | TRBJ2-7 | TRBV14 | CASSQEPEQYF | TGTGCCAGCAGCCAAGAACCCGAGCAGTACTTC
once | 15 | TRBD1 | TRBJ1-1 | TRBV28 | CASRKQGGVNTEAFF | TGTGCCAGCAGAAAACAGGGGGGTGTGAACACTGAAGCTTTCTTT
NA | 15 | TRBD1 | TRBJ1-1 | TRBV28 | CASSYPGQQNTEAFF | TGTGCCAGCAGTTACCCGGGACAGCAGAACACTGAAGCTTTCTTT
NA | 13 | TRBD2 | TRBJ2-7 | TRBV28 | CASKGGLSYEQYF | TGTGCCAGCAAGGGAGGGCTTTCCTACGAGCAGTACTTC
NA | 15 | TRBD2 | TRBJ2-1 | TRBV29-1 | CSVASGSGGYNEQFF | TGCAGCGTTGCCTCAGGTAGCGGGGGTTACAATGAGCAGTTCTTC
once | 21 | NA | TRBJ1-2 | TRBV2 | CATPPGVVDDLTGTPDYGYTF | TGTGCCACGCCCCCAGGGGTCGTTGATGATCTAACCGGGACGCCGGATTATGGCTACACCTTC
NA | 12 | NA | TRBJ2-1 | TRBV7-9 | CASSSHGNEQFF | TGTGCCAGCAGCTCCCACGGCAATGAGCAGTTCTTC
NA | 20 | TRBD2 | TRBJ2-3 | TRBV9 | CASSPLGSGRALFDTDTQYF | TGTGCCAGCAGCCCATTAGGGAGCGGGAGGGCCCTATTCGACACAGATACGCAGTATTTT
NA | 13 | TRBD2 | TRBJ2-7 | TRBV30 | CAWSVVASGEQYF | TGTGCCTGGAGTGTGGTCGCTAGCGGCGAGCAGTACTTC
NA | 15 | TRBD2 | TRBJ2-5 | TRBV28 | CASSFGGRGQETQYF | TGTGCCAGCAGTTTCGGCGGGAGAGGTCAAGAGACCCAGTACTTC
NA | 13 | NA | TRBJ2-7 | TRBV6-1 | CASSAAGTYEQYF | TGTGCCAGCAGTGCCGCAGGGACCTACGAGCAGTACTTC
NA | 16 | TRBD1 | TRBJ2-2 | TRBV5-1 | CASAYSGTGHTGELFF | TGCGCCAGTGCTTACTCCGGGACAGGGCACACCGGGGAGCTGTTTTTT
NA | 13 | NA | TRBJ1-5 | TRBV30 | CAWSVQGYQPQHF | TGTGCCTGGAGTGTCCAGGGTTATCAGCCCCAGCATTTT
NA | 13 | NA | TRBJ2-7 | TRBV11-2 | CASSRDVAYEQYF | TGTGCCAGCAGCCGAGACGTAGCCTACGAGCAGTACTTC
NA | 14 | NA | TRBJ2-3 | TRBV7-9 | CASSSLGFADTQYF | TGTGCCAGCAGCAGCTTAGGTTTCGCAGATACGCAGTATTTT
NA | 14 | NA | TRBJ1-1 | TRBV5-1 | CASRPTGMNTEAFF | TGCGCCAGCAGACCCACAGGGATGAACACTGAAGCTTTCTTT
NA | 17 | TRBD2 | TRBJ2-1 | TRBV15 | CATSTNPLAGGPNEQFF | TGTGCCACCAGCACCAACCCACTAGCGGGAGGGCCCAATGAGCAGTTCTTC
many | 14 | NA | TRBJ1-5 | TRBV7-8 | CASSLEVRDQPQHF | TGTGCCAGCAGCCTAGAGGTCAGGGACCAGCCCCAGCATTTT
NA | 15 | NA | TRBJ1-5 | TRBV27 | CASSTRGADNQPQHF | TGTGCCAGCAGTACCCGTGGCGCAGATAATCAGCCCCAGCATTTT
NA | 14 | TRBD2 | TRBJ2-3 | TRBV5-1 | CASSHTSGTDTQYF | TGCGCCAGCAGCCATACTAGCGGCACAGATACGCAGTATTTT
NA | 12 | NA | TRBJ1-2 | TRBV2 | CASSGSNYGYTF | TGTGCCAGCAGCGGCAGCAACTATGGCTACACCTTC
NA | 14 | TRBD2 | TRBJ2-7 | TRBV28 | CASGTASGRYEQYF | TGTGCCAGCGGTACGGCTAGCGGGAGGTACGAGCAGTACTTC
NA | 14 | NA | TRBJ2-7 | TRBV25-1 | CASSARDTSYEQYF | TGTGCCAGCAGTGCCCGGGACACGTCCTACGAGCAGTACTTC
NA | 14 | NA | TRBJ1-2 | TRBV28 | CASSYEGVGYGYTF | TGTGCCAGCAGTTATGAAGGGGTAGGATATGGCTACACCTTC
NA | 16 | TRBD2 | TRBJ2-1 | TRBV5-4 | CASSLVTGGLGNEQFF | TGTGCCAGCAGCTTGGTTACGGGAGGACTTGGGAATGAGCAGTTCTTC
NA | 12 | NA | TRBJ2-3 | TRBV27 | CATRSLGDTQYF | TGTGCCACCCGGTCCCTGGGGGATACGCAGTATTTT
NA | 14 | NA | TRBJ2-5 | TRBV5-4 | CASSAARGGETQYF | TGTGCCAGCAGCGCCGCTAGGGGAGGAGAGACCCAGTACTTC
NA | 15 | TRBD2 | TRBJ2-3 | TRBV19 | CASSVMLAGTDTQYF | TGTGCCAGTAGTGTCATGCTAGCGGGCACAGATACGCAGTATTTT
NA | 15 | TRBD1 | TRBJ2-7 | TRBV4-1 | CASSQLQGAFHEQYF | TGCGCCAGCAGCCAGCTACAGGGGGCTTTCCACGAGCAGTACTTC
NA | 15 | NA | TRBJ1-4 | TRBV18 | CASSLIRGTNEKLFF | TGTGCCAGCTCACTTATCCGGGGGACTAATGAAAAACTGTTTTTT
NA | 12 | TRBD1 | TRBJ1-2 | TRBV5-4 | CASSLDRVGYTF | TGTGCCAGCAGCCTGGACAGGGTTGGCTACACCTTC
NA | 14 | NA | TRBJ1-4 | TRBV11-2 | CASSPGSSNEKLFF | TGTGCCAGCAGCCCGGGGTCCAGTAATGAAAAACTGTTTTTT
once | 14 | NA | TRBJ1-3 | TRBV30 | CAWSVQGVGNTIYF | TGTGCCTGGAGTGTCCAGGGCGTTGGAAACACCATATATTTT
NA | 16 | TRBD2 | TRBJ2-1 | TRBV4-1 | CASSQVGLAGDNEQFF | TGCGCCAGCAGCCAAGTAGGACTAGCGGGAGACAATGAGCAGTTCTTC
NA | 17 | TRBD1 | TRBJ1-2 | TRBV6-1 | CASSVGTGAISNYGYTF | TGTGCCAGCAGTGTTGGGACAGGGGCCATATCTAACTATGGCTACACCTTC
NA | 15 | TRBD2 | TRBJ2-7 | TRBV18 | CASSPPGTSLNEQYF | TGTGCCAGCTCACCACCCGGGACTAGTCTCAACGAGCAGTACTTC
once | 14 | TRBD1 | TRBJ1-5 | TRBV7-9 | CASSQDRDGAPQHF | TGTGCCAGCAGTCAAGACAGGGATGGGGCGCCCCAGCATTTT
NA | 13 | NA | TRBJ2-7 | TRBV28 | CASSSRPAHEQYF | TGTGCCAGCAGTTCCCGCCCAGCCCACGAGCAGTACTTC
NA | 14 | NA | TRBJ1-4 | TRBV5-1 | CASSPTATNEKLFF | TGCGCCAGCAGCCCGACAGCGACTAATGAAAAACTGTTTTTT
NA | 18 | NA | TRBJ2-5 | TRBV6-4 | CASSYQGSNVLTRETQYF | TGTGCCAGCAGTTACCAAGGGAGCAATGTCCTTACTCGAGAGACCCAGTACTTC
NA | 17 | TRBD1 | TRBJ2-2 | TRBV7-8 | CASSSPGTGDYTGELFF | TGTGCCAGCAGCTCCCCCGGGACAGGGGATTACACCGGGGAGCTGTTTTTT
once | 15 | NA | TRBJ2-7 | TRBV7-2 | CASSRLPMGQYEQYF | TGTGCCAGCAGCAGACTACCGATGGGGCAGTACGAGCAGTACTTC
many | 15 | TRBD2 | TRBJ2-7 | TRBV11-2 | CASSLGMGTSAEQYF | TGTGCCAGCAGCTTAGGTATGGGGACTAGCGCCGAGCAGTACTTC
NA | 11 | NA | TRBJ1-2 | TRBV6-1 | CASGGNYGYTF | TGTGCCAGTGGGGGGAACTATGGCTACACCTTC
NA | 13 | NA | TRBJ1-5 | TRBV19 | CASSRTEDQPQHF | TGTGCCAGTAGTAGGACAGAGGATCAGCCCCAGCATTTT